This T cell receptor beta chain was observed in a study of cytomegalovirus exposure and HLA in healthy donors. This clone is a singleton in its sample. Relative to the germline gene, one junction end is altered; a read error may explain this. Other DNA sequences in this specimen translate into the identical CDR3. PCR primers comprised 60 Vbeta and 13 Jbeta primers. Data came from immunoSEQ multiplex PCR; TCRdb stores just in-frame clones and leaves some out. Of 150,000 or so clones listed, 82% are singletons. This CDR3 has 13 amino acids. In germline, CDR1 is SGHAT, CDR2 FQNNGV. The rearrangement uses TRBV11-2 and TRBJ1-2; 9 positions match TRBD1. The sequencing input was PBMCs. The TCR was taken from a male donor in good health and CMV-seronegative. Written as DNA, the CDR3 is TGCGCCAGCAGCTTAGGGACAGGGACTGGCTACACCTTC. As protein: CASSLGTGTGYTF.